This T cell receptor beta chain comes out of a study of blood T cell repertoires in COVID-19. Study details: PBMCs, B-cell-depleted T cells, or T cells provided the cDNA or gDNA that made up the material.

Trimming took 1 base from V and 4 from J; bases not matched to a gene: 4. The CDR3 has 14 amino acids. Per the germline V gene, CDR1 is SQVTM and CDR2 is ANQGSEA. In the original analysis: For nucleated cells, counts were estimated from reference gene primer amplification. The repertoire was sequenced with immunoSEQ multiplex PCR; TCRdb's copy has only in-frame clones and lacks some. Clone size and V and J calls were adopted from that table, with D and trimming inferred from the DNA. This table has about 170,000 clones, about four fifths appearing once. The sequence derives from a woman aged 70-85 years who had recovered from COVID-19. The sample comprised peripheral blood. The genes are TRBV29-1 and TRBJ2-3; 8 nucleotides agree with TRBD2. The CDR3: CSVEAGGRADTQYF. The CDR3 DNA sequence: TGCAGCGTTGAAGCGGGGGGGAGGGCAGATACGCAGTATTTT.